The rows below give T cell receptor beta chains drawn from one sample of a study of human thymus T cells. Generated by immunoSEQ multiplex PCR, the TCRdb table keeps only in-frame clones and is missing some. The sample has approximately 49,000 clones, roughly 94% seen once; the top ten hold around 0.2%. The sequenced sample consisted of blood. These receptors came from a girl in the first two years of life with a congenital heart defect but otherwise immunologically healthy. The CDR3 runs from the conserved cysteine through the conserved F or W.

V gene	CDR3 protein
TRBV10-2	CASGRASNQPQHF
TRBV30	CAWGALSTEAFF
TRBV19	CASSRSGRADYNEQFF
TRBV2	CASSWDASGEQYF
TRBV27	CASSQNRERSYEQYF
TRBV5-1	CASSFSGSPYEQYF
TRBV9	CASSLKPGQNYGYTF
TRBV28	CASSFPSTGSRVGNQPQHF
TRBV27	CASIPIGTVSVNTEAFF
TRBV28	CASGRDKGVIPYEQYF
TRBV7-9	CASSFTLGGELFF
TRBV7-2	CASSLGVGGPYEQYF
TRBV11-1	CASTSWDDGGSYNEQFF
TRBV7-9	CASSPKGRYTF
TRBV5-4	CASSTDRNYGYTF
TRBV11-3	CASSPEGTSGQETQYF
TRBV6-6	CASSYETGFLNQPQHF
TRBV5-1	CASKQGTANTEAFF
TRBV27	CASRVGPGGVLGSPLHF
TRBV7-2	CASSSTGGSYNEQFF
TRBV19	CASTHGTGNTEAFF
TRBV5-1	CASSLAPTSSYEQYF
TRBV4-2	CASSQDFRGFPYEQYF
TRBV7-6	CASSRTTGDGTQYF
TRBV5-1	CASSLDGLLAGANYEQYF
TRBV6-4	CASSLGLDTDTQYF
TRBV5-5	CASSPTGTGVDTQYF
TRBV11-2	CASSSVRGRAGANVLTF
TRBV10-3	CAIRGRQGNTEAFF
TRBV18	CASSPTSPIYNEQFF
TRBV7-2	CASSLEWRAGELFF
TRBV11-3	CASSLGNENTEAFF
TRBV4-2	CASSQVLDMPSTNEKLFF
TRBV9	CASSFGPKAEGYTF
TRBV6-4	CASRHTTGGGENTIYF
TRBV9	CASSASAGATGNEQFF
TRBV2	CASSESLLAGVYNEQFF
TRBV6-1	CASSASGTVNTEAFF
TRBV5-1	CASSLDRGFYGYTF
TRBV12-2	CASRPRPRQGGYTYEQYF
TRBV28	CASSGVRDSLPYEQYF
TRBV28	CASSLPTSGRGYNEQFF
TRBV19	CASSRDNYGYTF
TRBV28	CASSPSGRNTEAFF
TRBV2	CASDLREAQYF
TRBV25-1	CASSDVDNEQFF
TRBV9	CASTERYNYGYTF
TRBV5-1	CASSLRSGTSGRTYEQYF
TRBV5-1	CASKGSLAGVDGELFF
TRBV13	CASGYQGAGQPQHF
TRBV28	CASSLMQWGSGYTF
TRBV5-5	CASSLAPAGDHEQYF
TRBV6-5	CASNPGIKKGELFF
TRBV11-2	CASSLAYEQYF
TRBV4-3	CASSQRSYRTSGSHNEQFF
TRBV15	CATSRDLAREDYEQYF
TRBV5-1	CASSLPLAAYNEQFF
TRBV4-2	CASSLTSGSYNEQFF
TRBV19	CASSIPPAPPYEQYF
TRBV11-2	CASSLRLDTSTDTQYF